A single sample gave rise to the 27 T cell receptor beta chains below, sequenced in a study of tumor-infiltrating lymphocytes in localized non-small cell lung cancer. TCRdb keeps only in-frame clones here, not all; method: immunoSEQ multiplex PCR. Of some 13,000 clones in the sample, about 74% are singletons; the top ten hold about 13%. Material for sequencing was uninvolved lung tissue not adjacent to the tumor. Every receptor here comes from a human donor with non-small cell lung cancer.

This chain links TRBV11-2 with TRBJ1-1; 7 bases map to TRBD1. There are 14 residues in the CDR3. With V trimmed by 5 bases and J by 2 bases, 5 bases remained unmatched. Germline V gene lookup returns CDR1 SGHAT and CDR2 FQNNGV. The CDR3 is CASSIHRGNTEAFF. CDR3 sequence (DNA): TGTGCCAGCAGCATTCACAGGGGCAACACTGAAGCTTTCTTT.

The rearrangement joins TRBV29-1 to TRBJ1-2; the D gene is possibly TRBD1 (5 bases). The germline gives CDR1 SQVTM, CDR2 ANQGSEA. Trimming shortened V by 4 bases and J by 6 bases, and 12 bases separated the two germline ends. This CDR3 is built from 12 residues. This chain's CDR3 is CSVVQGGDGYTF. The CDR3 nucleotides are TGCAGCGTTGTGCAGGGAGGGGATGGCTACACCTTC.

The CDR3 protein is CASSSRDRVDSPLHF. CDR3 in DNA: TGTGCCAGCAGTTCCCGGGACAGGGTTGATTCACCCCTCCACTTT. The chain couples TRBV6-5 to TRBJ1-6, with 9 bases matching TRBD1. The V gene end was trimmed by 4 bases and the J gene end by 8 bases; junction bases not matched to a gene: 6. From germline, CDR1 is MNHEY and CDR2 SVGAGI. The CDR3 extends over 15 amino acids.

This clone has just one count. This chain uses TRBV7-2 with TRBJ2-3; D not certain. The CDR3 sequence is 14 residues long. V was clipped by 4 bases and J by 4 bases, with 12 bases between them. Germline V CDR1 and CDR2: SGHTA, FQGNSA. The CDR3: CASSSLPAADTQYF. CDR3 coding DNA: TGTGCCAGCAGCTCCCTGCCGGCCGCAGATACGCAGTATTTT.

The J gene is TRBJ1-1, the V gene TRBV19, with 7 bases that match TRBD1. Trimming cost V 10 bases and J 4 bases; bases outside gene matches: 12. The germline CDR1 and CDR2 sequences are LNHDA and SQIVND (reference sequence). CDR3 length: 14 amino acids. CDR3 in amino acids: CATTRTSGGTEAFF. The CDR3 nucleotides read TGTGCCACCACGAGGACCTCAGGGGGCACTGAAGCTTTCTTT.

This chain links TRBV19 with TRBJ2-1; 14 nucleotides align to TRBD2. Trimming removed 4 bases from V and 7 bases from J; junction bases left unmatched: 15. Looked up from germline, CDR1 is LNHDA and CDR2 is SQIVND (reference sequence). CDR3 size: 19 residues. The DNA of the CDR3 is TGTGCCAGTAGTAGCGGCCCGGGACTAGCGGGAGTATCGAGGAATGAGCAGTTCTTC. Translated: CASSSGPGLAGVSRNEQFF.

Only a few counts were recorded for this clone. The chain carries TRBV10-2 and TRBJ1-3, with 8 bases fitting TRBD1. The V segment lost 4 bases and the J segment 1 base; nucleotides outside the gene matches: 3. Germline CDR1 reads WSHSY; CDR2 reads SAAADI. This CDR3 spans 15 amino acids. The CDR3 here is CASSGRGLSGNTIYF. The CDR3 DNA is TGCGCCAGCAGTGGCAGGGGGCTATCTGGAAACACCATATATTTT.

The chain combines TRBV7-2 with TRBJ1-2; 9 bases map to TRBD1. Germline V gene sequence: CDR1 SGHTA, CDR2 FQGNSA. There are 15 residues in the CDR3. The trim removed 3 bases at V and 8 bases at J, leaving 10 bases unmatched. In nucleotides, the CDR3 is TGTGCCAGCAGCTTTGGGGACAGGGCCCAGGGAGGCTACACCTTC. It translates to CASSFGDRAQGGYTF. Based on the CDR3 plus reference TRBV7-2 and TRBJ1-2, the full variable domain is GAGVSQSPSNKVTEKGKDVELRCDPISGHTALYWYRQSLGQGLEFLIYFQGNSAPDKSGLPSDRFSAERTGGSVSTLTIQRTQQEDSAVYLCASSFGDRAQGGYTFGSGTRLTVV.

V gene TRBV20-1 combines with J gene TRBJ1-2; D gene unclear. Per the germline V gene, CDR1 is DFQATT and CDR2 is SNEGSKA (reference sequence). CDR3 length: 11 residues. The V gene lost 0 bases and the J gene lost 8 bases, with 7 bases spanning the gap. CDR3 nucleotides: TGCAGTGCTAGAGAAGTCGGAGGCTACACCTTC. This encodes CSAREVGGYTF.

This chain connects TRBV6-1 to TRBJ2-3; D gene uncertain. This CDR3 comprises 13 residues. Germline V gives CDR1 MNHNS, CDR2 SASEGT. Trimming took off 10 bases at V and 2 bases at J, with 13 bases between the two ends. DNA for the CDR3: TGTGCCACCCCGAGGCCTTCCACAGATACGCAGTATTTT. It is translated as CATPRPSTDTQYF.

V and J are TRBV27 and TRBJ1-6; D not certain. V gave up 3 bases and J gave up 7 bases, with 7 bases separating them. Germline values: CDR1 MNHEY, CDR2 SMNVEV (reference sequence). This CDR3 is built from 13 residues. CDR3 residues: CASSFNTNSPLHF. The CDR3, as DNA: TGTGCCAGCAGTTTCAACACAAATTCACCCCTCCACTTT.

This chain joins TRBV9 and TRBJ2-1; 9 positions agree with TRBD1. Germline values: CDR1 SGDLS, CDR2 YYNGEE. The CDR3 is 16 residues long. The ends lost 0 bases at V and 8 bases at J; junction bases unmatched: 9. CDR3 region: CASSVGGTGIVHEQFF. The CDR3 DNA follows: TGTGCCAGCAGCGTAGGGGGGACAGGGATCGTCCATGAGCAGTTCTTC.

The V call is TRBV6-5, the J call TRBJ2-7; 9 nucleotides match TRBD1. This CDR3 contains 14 residues. Looked up from germline, CDR1 is MNHEY and CDR2 is SVGAGI. V gave up 0 bases and J gave up 6 bases; unmatched junction bases: 3. The CDR3 sequence is CASSYSQGAAEQYF. DNA for the CDR3: TGTGCCAGCAGTTACTCACAGGGGGCGGCCGAGCAGTACTTC.

This clone was found once. The J gene is TRBJ2-5, the V gene TRBV28; 8 positions match TRBD2. CDR1 MDHEN and CDR2 SYDVKM come from the germline V gene. This CDR3 comprises 17 residues. The V and J ends lost 4 bases and 1 base, in that order; junction bases with no gene match: 11. The CDR3 region is CASSSRRSGGFQETQYF. CDR3 DNA sequence: TGTGCCAGCAGTTCCCGTCGGAGCGGGGGATTCCAAGAGACCCAGTACTTC.

The chain uses TRBV30 and TRBJ1-2; D uncertain. The CDR3 contains 15 residues. The ends were cut back, 4 bases at V and 0 bases at J, with 15 bases in the middle. The germline V gene encodes CDR1 GTSNPN and CDR2 SVGIG (reference sequence). The CDR3 DNA sequence: TGTGCCTGGAAGGCAGGCGGAAATGCTAACTATGGCTACACCTTC. This translates into CAWKAGGNANYGYTF.

The V gene is TRBV9, the J gene TRBJ2-2; the D is unclear. Germline V gives CDR1 SGDLS, CDR2 YYNGEE. The germline V and J ends were trimmed by 2 bases and 6 bases, with 11 bases remaining between them. The CDR3 runs to 14 residues. The CDR3 here is CASSVHPDSGELFF. The CDR3, as DNA: TGTGCCAGCAGCGTTCACCCTGACTCCGGGGAGCTGTTTTTT.

Of note for this clone: The junction does not match germline at one end; this may be a read error. The chain has TRBV7-7 and TRBJ2-7; 7 bases line up with TRBD1. Per germline, CDR1 SSHAT and CDR2 FNYEAQ (reference sequence). The CDR3 contains 13 residues. CDR3 loop: CASSLARGREQYF. The DNA of the CDR3 is TGTGCTAGCAGCTTAGCGAGGGGGCGGGAGCAGTACTTC.

This clone has just a few counts. J is TRBJ2-7 and V is TRBV7-2; the D gene is possibly TRBD2 (5 bases). Trimming shortened V by 4 bases and J by 6 bases, and 13 bases separated the two germline ends. This CDR3 spans 13 amino acids. Germline CDR1 and CDR2: SGHTA and FQGNSA. The CDR3 DNA follows: TGTGCCAGCAGCTCCAGCGGCGGGTTCGAGCAGTACTTC. Protein: CASSSSGGFEQYF.

This clone was found a few times. V gene TRBV6-5 combines with J gene TRBJ1-4; 9 nucleotides align to TRBD1. The germline V gene encodes CDR1 MNHEY and CDR2 SVGAGI. The CDR3 is made up of 14 amino acids. V was clipped by 6 bases and J by 8 bases; unmatched bases: 7. The CDR3 DNA reads TGTGCCAGCAGGCCGTCCGGGACAGGGGAAAAACTGTTTTTT. Translation gives CASRPSGTGEKLFF.

In nucleotides, the CDR3 is TGCGCCAGCAGCCAAGAAGGGACTCTCACCGGGGAGCTGTTTTTT. Its protein product is CASSQEGTLTGELFF. The rearrangement links TRBV4-1 to TRBJ2-2, with TRBD2 as a possible D gene (6 bases). Trimming took off 0 bases at V and 4 bases at J, with 9 bases between the two ends. The V gene's germline CDR1 is MGHRA and CDR2 YSYEKL. The CDR3 spans 15 residues.

This clone was counted only a few times. The rearrangement joins TRBV7-3 to TRBJ1-1, with D uncertain. This CDR3 contains 14 residues. Trimming removed 5 bases from V and 1 base from J, with 11 bases in between. CDR1 is SGHTA, CDR2 FQGTGA, per germline. The chain's CDR3 is CASSVTPRNTEAFF. The CDR3, as DNA: TGTGCCAGCAGCGTGACCCCCAGGAACACTGAAGCTTTCTTT.

V and J are TRBV29-1 and TRBJ2-3, with 10 nucleotides matching TRBD1. Germline V gene data show CDR1 as SQVTM and CDR2 as ANQGSEA. The CDR3 has 14 residues. V gave up 3 bases and J gave up 3 bases; unmatched junction bases: 3. The CDR3, as DNA: TGCAGCGTTGAGTGGACAGGGGGAACAGATACGCAGTATTTT. Its translation: CSVEWTGGTDTQYF.

The chain couples TRBV5-6 to TRBJ2-7, with TRBD1 matching 9 bases. Germline CDR1 reads SGHDT; CDR2 reads YYEEEE. The CDR3 has 12 amino acids. The J segment lost 6 bases and the V segment lost 5 bases, leaving 3 bases of the junction unmatched. The CDR3 nucleotides are TGTGCCAGCAGACAGGGGGCGCGCGAGCAGTACTTC. It specifies CASRQGAREQYF.

The chain has TRBV2 and TRBJ2-3; tentatively, D is TRBD2 (7 bases). In germline, CDR1 is SNHLY, CDR2 FYNNEI. This CDR3 is built from 17 residues. V was trimmed by 9 bases and J by 0 bases, leaving 22 bases between them. The CDR3 sequence: CASPGAWASGSTDTQYF. CDR3 bases: TGTGCCAGTCCAGGGGCTTGGGCTAGCGGAAGCACAGATACGCAGTATTTT.

The chain links TRBV2 to TRBJ1-1; TRBD1 might be the D (6 bases). This CDR3 has 14 amino acids. The germline V gene encodes CDR1 SNHLY and CDR2 FYNNEI. Between the trimmed V and J ends, which lost 2 bases and 4 bases, there was a span of 11 bases. The CDR3 loop is CASSEQGFGTEAFF. CDR3 bases: TGTGCCAGCAGTGAACAGGGGTTTGGCACTGAAGCTTTCTTT.

The chain uses TRBV7-6 and TRBJ2-2; no firm D call. The CDR3 has 16 residues. CDR1 and CDR2 (germline): SGHVS, FNYEAQ. Trimming pared 5 bases from V and 4 bases from J, leaving 17 bases between. The CDR3 here is CASSPDMAVVTGELFF. The CDR3 region has the DNA TGTGCCAGCAGCCCCGACATGGCCGTGGTCACCGGGGAGCTGTTTTTT.

V gene TRBV6-1 combines with J gene TRBJ1-4; D possibly corresponds to TRBD1 (6 bases). CDR3 size: 14 residues. Trimming took 4 bases from V and 5 from J, leaving 11 bases between them. From germline, CDR1 is MNHNS and CDR2 SASEGT. This chain's CDR3 is CASSVLQGNEKLFF. The CDR3, as DNA: TGTGCCAGCAGTGTCTTACAGGGAAATGAAAAACTGTTTTTT.